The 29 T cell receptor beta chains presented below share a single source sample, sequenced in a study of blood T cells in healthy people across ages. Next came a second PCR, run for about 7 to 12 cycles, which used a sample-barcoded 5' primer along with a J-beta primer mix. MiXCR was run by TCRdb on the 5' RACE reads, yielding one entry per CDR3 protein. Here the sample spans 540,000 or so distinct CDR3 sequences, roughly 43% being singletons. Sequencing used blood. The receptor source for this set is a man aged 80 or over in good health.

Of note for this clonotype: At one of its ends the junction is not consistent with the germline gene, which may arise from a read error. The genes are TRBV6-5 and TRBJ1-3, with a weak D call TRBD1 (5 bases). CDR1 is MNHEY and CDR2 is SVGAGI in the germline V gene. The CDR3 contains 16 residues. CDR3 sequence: CASSPTGLISGDTIYF. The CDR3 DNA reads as TGTGCCAGCAGTCCTACGGGACTGATCTCTGGAGACACCATATATTTT.

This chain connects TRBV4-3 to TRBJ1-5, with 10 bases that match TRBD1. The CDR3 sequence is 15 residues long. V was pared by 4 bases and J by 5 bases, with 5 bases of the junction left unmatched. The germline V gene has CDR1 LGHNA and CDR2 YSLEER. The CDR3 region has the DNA TGCGCCAGCAGCCTGAGGACAGGGGGGCATCAGCCCCAGCATTTT. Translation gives CASSLRTGGHQPQHF.

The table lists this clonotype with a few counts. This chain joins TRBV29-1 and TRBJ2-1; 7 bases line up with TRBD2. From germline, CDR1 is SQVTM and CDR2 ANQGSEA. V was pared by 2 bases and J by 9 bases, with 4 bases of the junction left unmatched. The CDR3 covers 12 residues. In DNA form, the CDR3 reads TGCAGCGTTGAACCGGGGGGAAGTGAGCAGTTCTTC. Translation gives CSVEPGGSEQFF.

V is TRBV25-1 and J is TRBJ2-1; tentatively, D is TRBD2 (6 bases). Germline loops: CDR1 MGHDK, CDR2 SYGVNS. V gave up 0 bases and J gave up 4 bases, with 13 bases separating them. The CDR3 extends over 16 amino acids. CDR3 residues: CASSEYPGTLYNEQFF. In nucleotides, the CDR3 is TGTGCCAGCAGTGAATATCCCGGGACTCTTTACAATGAGCAGTTCTTC.

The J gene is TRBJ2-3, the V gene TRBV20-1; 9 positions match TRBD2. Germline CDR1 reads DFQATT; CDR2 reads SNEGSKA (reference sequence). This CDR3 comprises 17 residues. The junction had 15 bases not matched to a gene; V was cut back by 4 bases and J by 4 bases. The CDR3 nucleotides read TGCAGTGCTACTCCCTTTAAGATAGCGGGGGTGTCAGATACGCAGTATTTT. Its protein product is CSATPFKIAGVSDTQYF.

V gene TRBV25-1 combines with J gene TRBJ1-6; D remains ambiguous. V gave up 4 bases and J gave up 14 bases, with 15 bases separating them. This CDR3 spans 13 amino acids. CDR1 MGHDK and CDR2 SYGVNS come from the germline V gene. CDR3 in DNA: TGTGCCAGCAGTGCTGGACCCCAGCTAACCCTCCACTTT. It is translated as CASSAGPQLTLHF.

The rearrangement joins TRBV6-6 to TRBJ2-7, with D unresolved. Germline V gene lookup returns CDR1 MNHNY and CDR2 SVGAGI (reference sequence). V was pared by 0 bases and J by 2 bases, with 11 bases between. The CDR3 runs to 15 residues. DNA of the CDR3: TGTGCCAGCAGTTACTCGTGGGGTGCTACCTACGAGCAGTACTTC. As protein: CASSYSWGATYEQYF.

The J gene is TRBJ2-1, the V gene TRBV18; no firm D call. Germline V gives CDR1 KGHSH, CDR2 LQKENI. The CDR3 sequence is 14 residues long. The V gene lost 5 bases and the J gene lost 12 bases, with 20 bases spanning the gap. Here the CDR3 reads CASSAAQVIYLQFF. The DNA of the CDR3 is TGTGCCAGCTCAGCGGCCCAGGTTATTTACTTGCAGTTCTTC. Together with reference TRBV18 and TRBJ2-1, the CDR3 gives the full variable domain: NAGVMQNPRHLVRRRGQEARLRCSPMKGHSHVYWYRQLPEEGLKFMVYLQKENIIDESGMPKERFSAEFPKEGPSILRIQQVVRGDSAAYFCASSAAQVIYLQFFGPGTRLTVL.

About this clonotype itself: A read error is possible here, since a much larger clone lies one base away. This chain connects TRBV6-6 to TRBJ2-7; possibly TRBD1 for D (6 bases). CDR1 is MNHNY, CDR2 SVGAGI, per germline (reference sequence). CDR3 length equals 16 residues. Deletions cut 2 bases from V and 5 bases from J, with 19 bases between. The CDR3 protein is CASSYTSPGTRDEQYF. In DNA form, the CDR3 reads TGTGCCAGCAGTTACACGAGTCCGGGGACAAGGGACGAGCAGTACTTC.

CDR3 loop: CSARSQGFVNSPLHF. CDR3 DNA sequence: TGCAGTGCTAGGAGCCAGGGGTTTGTGAATTCACCCCTCCACTTT. The chain joins TRBV20-1 to TRBJ1-6; D is perhaps TRBD1 (6 bases). Trimming removed 3 bases at V and 7 bases at J, with 16 bases between. Looked up from germline, CDR1 is DFQATT and CDR2 is SNEGSKA (reference sequence). The CDR3 runs to 15 residues.

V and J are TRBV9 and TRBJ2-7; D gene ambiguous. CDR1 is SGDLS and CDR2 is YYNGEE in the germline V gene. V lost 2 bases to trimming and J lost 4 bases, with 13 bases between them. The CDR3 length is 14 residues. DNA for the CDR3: TGTGCCAGCAGCGTTGGGATCTCGATGTACGAGCAGTACTTC. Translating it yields CASSVGISMYEQYF.

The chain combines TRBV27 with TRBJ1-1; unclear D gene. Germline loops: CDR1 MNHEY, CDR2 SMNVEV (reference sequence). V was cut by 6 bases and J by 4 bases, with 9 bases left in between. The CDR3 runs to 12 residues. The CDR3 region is CASRKGFTEAFF. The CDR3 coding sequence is TGTGCCAGCAGAAAGGGATTCACTGAAGCTTTCTTT.

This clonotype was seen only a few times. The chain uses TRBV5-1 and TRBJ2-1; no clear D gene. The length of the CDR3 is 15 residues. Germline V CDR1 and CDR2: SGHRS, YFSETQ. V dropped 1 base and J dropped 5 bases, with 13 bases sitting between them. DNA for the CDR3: TGCGCCAGCAGCTTGTATTGGCGGAACAACAATGAGCAGTTCTTC. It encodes CASSLYWRNNNEQFF.

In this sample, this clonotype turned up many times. The CDR3 is CASSFITGAGNEQFF. The DNA of the CDR3 is TGTGCCAGCAGTTTCATTACAGGGGCCGGGAATGAGCAGTTCTTC. The V and J genes are TRBV12-3 or TRBV12-4 and TRBJ2-1, with 7 nucleotides matching TRBD1. The V and J ends lost 3 bases and 7 bases, in that order; junction bases with no gene match: 9. This CDR3 spans 15 amino acids.

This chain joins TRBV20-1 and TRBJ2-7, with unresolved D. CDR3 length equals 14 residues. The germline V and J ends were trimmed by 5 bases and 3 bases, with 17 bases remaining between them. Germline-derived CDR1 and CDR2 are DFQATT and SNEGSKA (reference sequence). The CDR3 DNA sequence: TGCAGTGCTGTTGACCCCGTTCGCAACTACGAGCAGTACTTC. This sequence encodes CSAVDPVRNYEQYF.

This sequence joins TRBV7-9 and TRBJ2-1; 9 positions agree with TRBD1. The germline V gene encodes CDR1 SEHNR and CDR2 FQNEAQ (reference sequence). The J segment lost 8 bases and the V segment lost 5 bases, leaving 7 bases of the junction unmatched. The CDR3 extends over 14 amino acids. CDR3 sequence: CASSQGQGFYEQFF. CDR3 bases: TGTGCCAGCAGCCAGGGACAGGGATTTTATGAGCAGTTCTTC.

CDR3 loop: CSGAGGRLGTQYF. CDR3 sequence (DNA): TGCAGTGGGGCCGGAGGAAGATTAGGTACGCAGTATTTT. J is TRBJ2-3 and V is TRBV20-1; the D gene is possibly TRBD2 (5 bases). Germline V gene data show CDR1 as DFQATT and CDR2 as SNEGSKA (reference sequence). Trimming stripped 7 bases from V and 8 bases from J, with 19 bases between. CDR3 length: 13 amino acids.

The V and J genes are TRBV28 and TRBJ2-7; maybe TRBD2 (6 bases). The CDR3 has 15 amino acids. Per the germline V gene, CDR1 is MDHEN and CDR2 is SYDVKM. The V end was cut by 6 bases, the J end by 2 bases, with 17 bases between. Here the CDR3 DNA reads TGTGCCAGCAGCCCCTACGGGACGGGAGCCTACGAGCAGTACTTC. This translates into CASSPYGTGAYEQYF.

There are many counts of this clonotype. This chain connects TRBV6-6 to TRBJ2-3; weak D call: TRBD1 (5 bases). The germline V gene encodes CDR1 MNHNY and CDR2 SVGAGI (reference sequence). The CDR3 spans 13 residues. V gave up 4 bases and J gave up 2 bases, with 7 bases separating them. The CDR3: CASSWGATDTQYF. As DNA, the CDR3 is TGTGCCAGCAGTTGGGGCGCCACAGATACGCAGTATTTT.

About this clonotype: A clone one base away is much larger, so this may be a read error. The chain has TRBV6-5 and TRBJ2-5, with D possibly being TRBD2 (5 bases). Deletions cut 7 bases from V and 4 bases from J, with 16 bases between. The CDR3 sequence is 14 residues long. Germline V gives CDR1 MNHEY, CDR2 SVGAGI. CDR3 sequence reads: CASTGVNRRETQYF. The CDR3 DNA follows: TGTGCCAGCACCGGGGTCAACAGACGAGAGACCCAGTACTTC.

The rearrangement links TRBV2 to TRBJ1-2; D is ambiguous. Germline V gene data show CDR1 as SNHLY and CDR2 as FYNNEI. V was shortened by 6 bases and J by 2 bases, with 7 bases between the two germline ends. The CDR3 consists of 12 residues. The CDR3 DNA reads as TGTGCCAGCAGCGCGGACAACTATGGCTACACCTTC. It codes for CASSADNYGYTF.

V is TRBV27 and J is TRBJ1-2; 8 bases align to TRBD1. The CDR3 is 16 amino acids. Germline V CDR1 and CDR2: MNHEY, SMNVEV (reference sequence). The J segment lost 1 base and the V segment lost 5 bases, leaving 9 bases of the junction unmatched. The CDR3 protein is CASSTRTGGDNYGYTF. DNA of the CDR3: TGTGCCAGCAGTACCCGCACAGGGGGTGATAACTATGGCTACACCTTC.

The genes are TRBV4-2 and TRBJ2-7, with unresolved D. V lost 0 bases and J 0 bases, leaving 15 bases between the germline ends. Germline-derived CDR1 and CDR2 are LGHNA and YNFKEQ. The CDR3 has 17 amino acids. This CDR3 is CASSQDGVGALSYEQYF. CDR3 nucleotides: TGTGCCAGCAGCCAAGATGGTGTGGGTGCTCTCTCCTACGAGCAGTACTTC.

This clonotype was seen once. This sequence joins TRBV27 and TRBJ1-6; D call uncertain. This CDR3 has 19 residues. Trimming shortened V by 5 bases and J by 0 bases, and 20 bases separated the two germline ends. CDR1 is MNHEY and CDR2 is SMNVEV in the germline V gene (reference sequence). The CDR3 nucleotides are TGTGCCAGCAGTATGACGGGCCGCAAAGCAAGCTCCTATAATTCACCCCTCCACTTT. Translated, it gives CASSMTGRKASSYNSPLHF.

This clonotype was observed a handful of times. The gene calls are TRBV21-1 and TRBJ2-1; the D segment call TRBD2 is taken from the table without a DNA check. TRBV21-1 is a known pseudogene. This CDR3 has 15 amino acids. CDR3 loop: CASSLIGFVGGEQFF. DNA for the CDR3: TGTGCCAGCAGCCTCATCGGGTTTGTGGGAGGTGAGCAGTTCTTC.

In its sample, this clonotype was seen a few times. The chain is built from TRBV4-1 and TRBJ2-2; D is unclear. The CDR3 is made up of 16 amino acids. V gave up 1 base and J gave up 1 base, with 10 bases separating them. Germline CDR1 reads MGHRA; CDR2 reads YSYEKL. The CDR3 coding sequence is TGCGCCAGCAGCCAAGGTTTGGCAGAGAACACCGGGGAGCTGTTTTTT. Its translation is CASSQGLAENTGELFF.

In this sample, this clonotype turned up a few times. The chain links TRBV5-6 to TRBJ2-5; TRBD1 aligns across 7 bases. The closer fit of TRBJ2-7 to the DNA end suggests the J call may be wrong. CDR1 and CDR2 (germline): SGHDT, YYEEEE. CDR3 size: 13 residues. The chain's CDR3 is CASSWKGADEQYF. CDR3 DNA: TGTGCCAGCAGCTGGAAGGGGGCCGACGAGCAGTACTTC.

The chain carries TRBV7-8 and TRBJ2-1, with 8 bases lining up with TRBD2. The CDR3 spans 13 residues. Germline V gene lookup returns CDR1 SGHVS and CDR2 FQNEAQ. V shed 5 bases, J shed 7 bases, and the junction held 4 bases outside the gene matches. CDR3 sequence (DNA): TGTGCCAGCAGCGCGGGACTAGGGAATGAGCAGTTCTTC. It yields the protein CASSAGLGNEQFF.

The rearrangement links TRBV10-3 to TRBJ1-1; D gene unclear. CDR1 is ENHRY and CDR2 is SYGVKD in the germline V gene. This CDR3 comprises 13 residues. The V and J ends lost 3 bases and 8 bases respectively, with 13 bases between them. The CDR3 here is CAISDIGNGEAFF. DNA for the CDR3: TGTGCCATCAGTGACATCGGTAACGGGGAAGCTTTCTTT.